This passage covers 12 T cell receptor beta chains from one sample sequenced in a study of blood T cell repertoires in COVID-19. Measured with immunoSEQ multiplex PCR; TCRdb has only the in-frame clones, and not every one. Of 250,000 to 350,000 clones in the sample, 90% were seen once. The sequenced sample consisted of PBMCs or T cells enriched from blood (not recorded which). The source is a woman younger than 30 with acute COVID-19.

V gene TRBV19 combines with J gene TRBJ2-1, with TRBD2 matching 7 bases. V gave up 3 bases and J gave up 2 bases; unmatched junction bases: 7. Looked up from germline, CDR1 is LNHDA and CDR2 is SQIVND (reference sequence). There are 16 residues in the CDR3. The CDR3 coding sequence is TGTGCCAGTAGTATTATCCCTAGCGGAGCCTACAATGAGCAGTTCTTC. Its translation is CASSIIPSGAYNEQFF.

The chain is built from TRBV6-5 and TRBJ2-2; 8 bases line up with TRBD1. Germline CDR1 is MNHEY and CDR2 is SVGAGI. V shed 9 bases and J 8 bases; nucleotides not matched to a gene: 11. The CDR3 has 14 amino acids. CDR3: CAREEEQGAGELFF. The CDR3 DNA reads TGTGCCAGGGAGGAGGAGCAGGGGGCTGGGGAGCTGTTTTTT.

This chain links TRBV3-1 (or the pseudogene TRBV3-2) with TRBJ2-5; 14 nucleotides line up with TRBD2. Germline lookup yields CDR1 LGHDT and CDR2 YNNKEL (reference sequence). V was clipped by 3 bases and J by 5 bases; unmatched bases: 14. The CDR3 extends over 19 amino acids. In nucleotides, the CDR3 is TGTGCCAGCAGCCAGTCTTTAGGGACTAGCGGGAGAACCAGGGAGACCCAGTACTTC. Its translation: CASSQSLGTSGRTRETQYF.

This rearrangement joins TRBV9 to TRBJ1-6, with 7 bases aligning to TRBD1. The CDR3 is 15 amino acids. The V gene's germline CDR1 is SGDLS and CDR2 YYNGEE. V lost 3 bases and J lost 8; bases outside the gene matches: 8. CDR3 DNA sequence: TGTGCCAGCAGCGGGCCCGGGACAGTGGATTCACCCCTCCACTTT. Translated: CASSGPGTVDSPLHF.

The chain uses TRBV11-2 and TRBJ2-5; tentative D call: TRBD1 (6 bases). CDR1 is SGHAT and CDR2 is FQNNGV in the germline V gene. The CDR3 consists of 14 residues. The ends were cut back, 5 bases at V and 2 bases at J, with 12 bases in the middle. CDR3 in DNA: TGTGCCAGCAGCCCTCCAGGGGATCAAGAGACCCAGTACTTC. Translating gives CASSPPGDQETQYF.

The chain carries TRBV27 and TRBJ1-5, with D unclear. V lost 6 bases, J lost 0 bases, and 9 bases lay in between. The CDR3 has 14 amino acids. The germline gives CDR1 MNHEY, CDR2 SMNVEV (reference sequence). This chain's CDR3 is CASREGSSNQPQHF. The CDR3 DNA follows: TGTGCCAGCAGGGAGGGTAGTAGCAATCAGCCCCAGCATTTT.

The J gene is TRBJ1-2, the V gene TRBV7-2; TRBD1 matches 7 bases. Germline trimming cut 5 bases from V and 7 bases from J; bases unmatched to any gene: 10. Germline CDR1 is SGHTA and CDR2 is FQGNSA. The CDR3 extends over 14 amino acids. The CDR3 sequence: CASSRPQGPGGYTF. CDR3 nucleotide sequence: TGTGCCAGCAGCCGCCCACAGGGGCCCGGTGGCTACACCTTC.

This clone has a single count. The rearrangement joins TRBV28 to TRBJ2-7, with TRBD2 matching 7 bases. The V and J ends lost 4 bases and 3 bases, in that order; junction bases with no gene match: 9. CDR1 is MDHEN, CDR2 SYDVKM, per germline. CDR3 size: 15 residues. In nucleotides, the CDR3 is TGTGCCAGCAGTTCAACTAGCGCCAAGGGCTACGAGCAGTACTTC. Translating it yields CASSSTSAKGYEQYF. The full variable domain, with the rest looked up from reference TRBV28 and TRBJ2-7, is DVKVTQSSRYLVKRTGEKVFLECVQDMDHENMFWYRQDPGLGLRLIYFSYDVKMKEKGDIPEGYSVSREKKERFSLILESASTNQTSMYLCASSSTSAKGYEQYFGPGTRLTVT.

This clone was detected once. The chain recombines TRBV28 with TRBJ2-7, with 10 bases aligning to TRBD2. The CDR3 covers 17 residues. J lost 1 base, V lost 4 bases, and 10 bases had no gene match. The germline CDR1 and CDR2 sequences are MDHEN and SYDVKM. The CDR3 is CASSYLLAGGGSYEQYF. CDR3 coding DNA: TGTGCCAGCAGTTACCTGTTAGCGGGAGGTGGGTCCTACGAGCAGTACTTC.

This chain links TRBV5-4 with TRBJ2-7; D possibly corresponds to TRBD2 (5 bases). The CDR3 extends over 15 amino acids. CDR1 is SGHNT and CDR2 is YYREEE in the germline V gene (reference sequence). V was trimmed by 4 bases and J by 6 bases, leaving 20 bases between them. CDR3 DNA: TGTGCCAGCAGCCGGGCGAGGGTTTCCTCGGTCGAGCAGTACTTC. Encoded protein: CASSRARVSSVEQYF.

This sequence joins TRBV2 and TRBJ2-1; no firm D call. The V end was cut by 4 bases, the J end by 7 bases, with 5 bases between. The germline V gene has CDR1 SNHLY and CDR2 FYNNEI. The CDR3 runs to 11 residues. The CDR3 DNA follows: TGTGCCAGCAGTGCCTCTAATGAGCAGTTCTTC. This gives the protein CASSASNEQFF.

The chain employs TRBV28 and TRBJ2-7; TRBD2 is a possible D gene (5 bases). Trimming stripped 4 bases from V and 5 bases from J, with 9 bases between. The germline V gene has CDR1 MDHEN and CDR2 SYDVKM. The CDR3 is made up of 12 amino acids. The CDR3 sequence is CASSSRLNEQYF. The CDR3, as DNA: TGTGCCAGCAGTTCGAGACTAAACGAGCAGTACTTC.